These 19 T cell receptor beta chains came from one sample sequenced in a study of PD-1 blockade in classical Hodgkin lymphoma. There was relapse after autologous stem cell transplantation in every patient, and there was variation in brentuximab vedotin exposure. The repertoire was sequenced with immunoSEQ multiplex PCR; TCRdb's copy has only in-frame clones and lacks some. This table holds around 41,000 clones, 65% to 85% found once. The material sequenced was peripheral blood mononuclear cells (PBMCs), taken before the second cycle of nivolumab. These receptors all stem from a human donor with classical Hodgkin lymphoma.

The gene calls are TRBV19 and TRBJ2-3; TRBD2 matches 7 bases. V shed 1 base and J 1 base; nucleotides not matched to a gene: 5. Looked up from germline, CDR1 is LNHDA and CDR2 is SQIVND (reference sequence). The CDR3 is 16 residues long. The CDR3 loop is CASSIGGGSGTDTQYF. The CDR3 bases are TGTGCCAGTAGTATAGGGGGCGGGAGTGGCACAGATACGCAGTATTTT.

The rearrangement links TRBV7-3 to TRBJ2-6, with a weak D call TRBD2 (6 bases). V lost 2 bases and J lost 0, with 17 bases in between. CDR1 is SGHTA, CDR2 FQGTGA, per germline. This CDR3 is 19 amino acids long. In nucleotides, the CDR3 is TGTGCCAGCAGCTTACGGCCTCTTGCGGGAAGCTCTGGGGCCAACGTCCTGACTTTC. Translated: CASSLRPLAGSSGANVLTF. Full variable domain (rest looked up from reference TRBV7-3 and TRBJ2-6): GAGVSQTPSNKVTEKGKYVELRCDPISGHTALYWYRQSLGQGPEFLIYFQGTGAADDSGLPNDRFFAVRPEGSVSTLKIQRTERGDSAVYLCASSLRPLAGSSGANVLTFGAGSRLTVL.

The rearrangement joins TRBV5-5 to TRBJ1-3; D unclear. The CDR3 is made up of 15 amino acids. Germline V gene lookup returns CDR1 SGHKS and CDR2 YYEKEE (reference sequence). With 0 bases removed from V and 2 bases from J, the gap between germline ends came to 9 bases. The CDR3 protein is CASSLALGPGNTIYF. CDR3 bases: TGTGCCAGCAGCTTGGCCCTTGGTCCTGGAAACACCATATATTTT.

The chain links TRBV6-1 to TRBJ2-7; D gene uncertain. CDR1 is MNHNS, CDR2 SASEGT, per germline. Trimming stripped 6 bases from V and 2 bases from J, with 11 bases between. The CDR3 is 13 amino acids. CDR3 loop: CASSAIGPYEQYF. The DNA for the CDR3 is TGTGCCAGCAGCGCAATAGGGCCCTACGAGCAGTACTTC.

The chain has TRBV18 and TRBJ1-6; TRBD1 agrees at 10 bases. J gave up 9 bases and V 3 bases, and 2 bases lay outside the gene matches. Germline-derived CDR1 and CDR2 are KGHSH and LQKENI. The CDR3 runs to 14 residues. The CDR3 DNA follows: TGTGCCAGCTCACCGGGACAGGGGTTTTCACCCCTCCACTTT. Its translation is CASSPGQGFSPLHF. Based on the CDR3 plus reference TRBV18 and TRBJ1-6, the full variable domain is NAGVMQNPRHLVRRRGQEARLRCSPMKGHSHVYWYRQLPEEGLKFMVYLQKENIIDESGMPKERFSAEFPKEGPSILRIQQVVRGDSAAYFCASSPGQGFSPLHFGNGTRLTVT.

V and J are TRBV7-2 and TRBJ2-7; no clear D gene. Germline loops: CDR1 SGHTA, CDR2 FQGNSA. The length of the CDR3 is 13 residues. The V and J ends lost 5 bases and 4 bases respectively, with 12 bases between them. The CDR3 spells CASSRPDAYEQYF. CDR3 nucleotide sequence: TGTGCCAGCAGCCGACCCGACGCGTACGAGCAGTACTTC.

The chain joins TRBV14 to TRBJ1-3; D gene unclear. Germline loops: CDR1 SGHDN, CDR2 FVKESK. The CDR3 has 14 residues. Trimming removed 2 bases at V and 4 bases at J, with 9 bases between. The chain's CDR3 is CASSQYTAGNTIYF. CDR3 nucleotide sequence: TGTGCCAGCAGCCAATACACAGCCGGAAACACCATATATTTT. The variable domain in full, with the rest retrieved from reference TRBV14 and TRBJ1-3, is EAGVTQFPSHSVIEKGQTVTLRCDPISGHDNLYWYRRVMGKEIKFLLHFVKESKQDESGMPNNRFLAERTGGTYSTLKVQPAELEDSGVYFCASSQYTAGNTIYFGEGSWLTVV.

The chain carries TRBV19 and TRBJ2-1; 8 nucleotides agree with TRBD2. V gave up 7 bases and J gave up 2 bases; unmatched junction bases: 10. The CDR3 runs 16 residues. From germline, CDR1 is LNHDA and CDR2 SQIVND (reference sequence). The CDR3 is CASTTRGVRTYNEQFF. The CDR3 bases are TGTGCCAGTACGACGCGGGGGGTTAGAACCTACAATGAGCAGTTCTTC.

V and J are TRBV19 and TRBJ2-2; the match to TRBD2 covers 9 bases. Germline V lookup: CDR1 LNHDA, CDR2 SQIVND (reference sequence). The CDR3 runs to 17 residues. V shed 6 bases, J shed 3 bases, and the junction held 11 bases outside the gene matches. The CDR3 loop reads CASSGAGSGRYTGELFF. CDR3 nucleotide sequence: TGTGCCAGTAGCGGCGCGGGTAGCGGGAGATACACCGGGGAGCTGTTTTTT. Full variable domain (rest looked up from reference TRBV19 and TRBJ2-2): DGGITQSPKYLFRKEGQNVTLSCEQNLNHDAMYWYRQDPGQGLRLIYYSQIVNDFQKGDIAEGYSVSREKKESFPLTVTSAQKNPTAFYLCASSGAGSGRYTGELFFGEGSRLTVL.

This clone occurred a few times. V gene TRBV19 combines with J gene TRBJ1-1, with D possibly being TRBD1 (6 bases). Germline lookup yields CDR1 LNHDA and CDR2 SQIVND (reference sequence). V dropped 1 base and J dropped 6 bases, with 15 bases sitting between them. This CDR3 region has 15 residues. CDR3 bases: TGTGCCAGTAGTATAGTGAACAGGGTAGGGTCTGAAGCTTTCTTT. Amino acids: CASSIVNRVGSEAFF.

The chain uses TRBV7-6 and TRBJ2-1, with D possibly matching TRBD1 (5 bases). The CDR3 is 15 residues long. Trimming cost V 1 base and J 0 bases, with 7 bases left between them. The germline CDR1 and CDR2 sequences are SGHVS and FNYEAQ. The CDR3 is CASSLGGNSYNEQFF. The CDR3 DNA reads TGTGCCAGCAGCTTAGGGGGCAACTCCTACAATGAGCAGTTCTTC.

The chain has TRBV7-2 and TRBJ1-1, with D perhaps TRBD1 (5 bases). The CDR3 extends over 14 amino acids. The V and J ends lost 5 bases and 3 bases respectively, with 13 bases between them. Germline CDR1 SGHTA, CDR2 FQGNSA. The CDR3 here is CASSPGGWDTEAFF. CDR3 bases: TGTGCCAGCAGCCCGGGGGGTTGGGACACTGAAGCTTTCTTT.

This chain links TRBV27 with TRBJ2-2; D not resolved. Germline loops: CDR1 MNHEY, CDR2 SMNVEV (reference sequence). The CDR3 loop spans 16 amino acids. Deletions cut 3 bases from V and 4 bases from J, with 15 bases between. As DNA, the CDR3 is TGTGCCAGCAGTTTGGGGTGGGTGGGTACCACCGGGGAGCTGTTTTTT. It yields the protein CASSLGWVGTTGELFF.

This sequence joins TRBV27 and TRBJ2-7, with D tentatively TRBD2 (6 bases). The germline V and J ends were trimmed by 2 bases and 4 bases, with 6 bases remaining between them. The germline V gene has CDR1 MNHEY and CDR2 SMNVEV (reference sequence). The CDR3 is made up of 12 amino acids. In DNA form, the CDR3 reads TGTGCCAGCAGTTTAGGGGGGTACGAGCAGTACTTC. This gives the protein CASSLGGYEQYF.

The CDR3 reads CASSQVNVQGSEKLFF. CDR3 DNA: TGCGCCAGCAGCCAAGTAAATGTGCAGGGAAGTGAAAAACTGTTTTTT. This sequence joins TRBV4-1 and TRBJ1-4; D is possibly TRBD1 (5 bases). Germline-derived CDR1 and CDR2 are MGHRA and YSYEKL. V was cut by 1 base and J by 7 bases, with 16 bases left in between. There are 16 residues in the CDR3.

This rearrangement joins TRBV27 to TRBJ2-7; TRBD2 might be the D (6 bases). The CDR3 length is 15 residues. Between the trimmed V and J ends, which lost 5 bases and 1 base, there was a span of 15 bases. Germline CDR1 reads MNHEY; CDR2 reads SMNVEV (reference sequence). Here the CDR3 DNA reads TGTGCCAGCAGTAGAACCGGGACTCTTTCCTACGAGCAGTACTTC. Its translation is CASSRTGTLSYEQYF.

The CDR3 nucleotides are TGTGCTAGTGGTTTGGCAACTGGCCGGGGATACGAGCAGTACTTC. Amino acids: CASGLATGRGYEQYF. V gene TRBV12-5 combines with J gene TRBJ2-7; the D gene is possibly TRBD2 (5 bases). Germline loops: CDR1 LGHNT, CDR2 FRNRAP. Trimming cost V 1 base and J 4 bases, with 14 bases left between them. The CDR3 contains 15 residues.

The chain employs TRBV7-9 and TRBJ2-4, with D maybe TRBD2 (5 bases). This CDR3 is 12 amino acids long. CDR1 is SEHNR and CDR2 is FQNEAQ in the germline V gene (reference sequence). V shed 10 bases and J shed 7 bases, with 14 bases lying between them. The CDR3 DNA follows: TGTGCCACTCGCTCGGAGGACAACATTCAGTACTTC. This translates into CATRSEDNIQYF.

A few counts support this clone. The chain links TRBV9 to TRBJ2-1; D might be TRBD1 or TRBD2, each matching 6 bases. V was pared by 0 bases and J by 4 bases, with 11 bases between. Germline V gene lookup returns CDR1 SGDLS and CDR2 YYNGEE. CDR3 length: 15 residues. In nucleotides, the CDR3 is TGTGCCAGCAGCGTAGCGGGGGCCCAATACAATGAGCAGTTCTTC. Amino acids: CASSVAGAQYNEQFF.